This passage covers 14 T cell receptor beta chains from one sample sequenced in a study of T cell changes during pregnancy in multiple sclerosis. Repertoires were generated with immunoSEQ multiplex PCR, while TCRdb's copy carries only in-frame clones and drops some. The table has approximately 50,000 clones, roughly 94% seen once; the top ten hold around 0.3%. The sequencing used CD4+ T cells from peripheral blood mononuclear cells, collected in the third trimester of pregnancy. The receptors were sampled from a female donor with multiple sclerosis, enrolled in a pregnancy study.

This clone has just one count. This chain connects TRBV30 to TRBJ2-2; perhaps TRBD1 as D (5 bases). Per germline, CDR1 GTSNPN and CDR2 SVGIG (reference sequence). V lost 0 bases, J lost 5 bases, and 10 bases lay in between. This CDR3 region has 14 residues. The CDR3 reads CAWSVPGFTGELFF. DNA of the CDR3: TGTGCCTGGAGTGTGCCAGGGTTTACCGGGGAGCTGTTTTTT.

This clone has a handful of counts. This specimen includes other DNA sequences encoding the same CDR3. This chain uses TRBV6-5 with TRBJ1-2, with TRBD1 as a possible D gene (6 bases). Germline assignment: CDR1 MNHEY and CDR2 SVGAGI. Between the trimmed V and J ends, which lost 4 bases and 1 base, there was a span of 7 bases. The CDR3 extends over 13 amino acids. In DNA, the CDR3 is TGTGCCAGCAGTTTGGACAGTAACTATGGCTACACCTTC. It codes for CASSLDSNYGYTF.

In its sample, this clone was seen a few times. The V and J genes are TRBV5-1 and TRBJ1-2; no clear D gene. The CDR3 contains 15 residues. V was pared by 1 base and J by 5 bases, with 15 bases between. Germline values: CDR1 SGHRS, CDR2 YFSETQ. CDR3 sequence: CASSLNSREAYGYTF. The CDR3 DNA is TGCGCCAGCAGCTTGAATTCCCGAGAAGCTTATGGCTACACCTTC.

The chain recombines TRBV11-2 with TRBJ2-1, with 8 bases fitting TRBD2. J gave up 7 bases and V 1 base, and 6 bases lay outside the gene matches. The CDR3 is made up of 15 amino acids. Germline CDR1 reads SGHAT; CDR2 reads FQNNGV. DNA for the CDR3: TGTGCCAGCAGCTTAGGAGCGGGGGTAGTTAATGAGCAGTTCTTC. It codes for CASSLGAGVVNEQFF.

The CDR3 here is CASSSGTSADTQYF. CDR3 DNA sequence: TGTGCCAGCAGCTCCGGAACTAGCGCAGATACGCAGTATTTT. This chain joins TRBV7-3 and TRBJ2-3; 7 nucleotides match TRBD2. Germline CDR1 SGHTA, CDR2 FQGTGA. The V and J ends lost 4 bases and 4 bases, in that order; junction bases with no gene match: 5. This CDR3 is 14 amino acids long.

The chain links TRBV5-4 to TRBJ1-1; 12 bases agree with TRBD1. V was clipped by 3 bases and J by 11 bases; unmatched bases: 2. Germline assignment: CDR1 SGHNT and CDR2 YYREEE (reference sequence). This CDR3 has 12 residues. Written as DNA, the CDR3 is TGTGCCAGCAGCTGGGACAGGGGGCAGGCTTTCTTT. Amino acids: CASSWDRGQAFF.

The chain carries TRBV30 and TRBJ1-1; D is unresolved. The CDR3 extends over 13 amino acids. Trimming took off 8 bases at V and 6 bases at J, with 19 bases between the two ends. Germline V lookup: CDR1 GTSNPN, CDR2 SVGIG (reference sequence). CDR3 sequence reads: CAGLYRGSAEAFF. As DNA, the CDR3 is TGTGCCGGCCTCTACCGGGGAAGCGCTGAAGCTTTCTTT.

V and J are TRBV15 and TRBJ2-1; 7 nucleotides agree with TRBD1. The V segment lost 1 base and the J segment 4 bases; nucleotides outside the gene matches: 7. The CDR3 is made up of 16 amino acids. In germline, CDR1 is LNHNV, CDR2 YYDKDF (reference sequence). CDR3 sequence: CATSRGGRGTYNEQFF. DNA for the CDR3: TGTGCCACCAGCAGAGGGGGCAGGGGGACGTACAATGAGCAGTTCTTC.

V is TRBV4-1 and J is TRBJ1-5; D may be TRBD1 (5 bases). Germline CDR1 MGHRA, CDR2 YSYEKL. This CDR3 region has 17 residues. The V end was cut by 4 bases, the J end by 7 bases, with 23 bases between. The CDR3 sequence is CASSLPGFFEGVQPQHF. DNA for the CDR3: TGCGCCAGCAGCCTCCCTGGGTTTTTTGAAGGGGTACAGCCCCAGCATTTT.

The rearrangement joins TRBV7-2 to TRBJ2-7; 10 bases match TRBD2. V gave up 1 base and J gave up 7 bases; unmatched junction bases: 10. Germline lookup yields CDR1 SGHTA and CDR2 FQGNSA. The CDR3 runs to 16 residues. The CDR3, as DNA: TGTGCCAGCAGCTTAGACGGGGCTAGCGGGAGAGGGGAGCAGTACTTC. This codes for CASSLDGASGRGEQYF.

The chain couples TRBV11-1 to TRBJ2-1; the D gene is possibly TRBD2 (6 bases). CDR3 size: 16 residues. Trimming stripped 5 bases from V and 7 bases from J, with 21 bases between. Germline values: CDR1 SGHAT, CDR2 FQDESV (reference sequence). DNA for the CDR3: TGTGCCAGCAGCCCCTACGGGACTGGCATCGGGAATGAGCAGTTCTTC. Its protein product is CASSPYGTGIGNEQFF.

In its sample, this clone was seen once. Written as DNA, the CDR3 is TGCGCCAGCAGCCAAGATTCGGACAGGGGGCAAGGAAACACCATATATTTT. Amino acid sequence: CASSQDSDRGQGNTIYF. This chain uses TRBV4-1 with TRBJ1-3, with TRBD1 matching over 11 bases. The J segment lost 4 bases and the V segment lost 0 bases, leaving 5 bases of the junction unmatched. CDR1 MGHRA and CDR2 YSYEKL come from the germline V gene. CDR3 length: 17 amino acids.

The chain carries TRBV7-8 and TRBJ2-7, with TRBD1 matching 10 bases. Germline V CDR1 and CDR2: SGHVS, FQNEAQ. V was clipped by 5 bases and J by 6 bases; unmatched bases: 7. This CDR3 is 14 amino acids long. CDR3 protein: CASSRGQGVREQYF. For the CDR3, the DNA is TGTGCCAGCAGCCGCGGACAGGGGGTTCGCGAGCAGTACTTC.

The J gene is TRBJ2-3, the V gene TRBV11-1; 7 nucleotides line up with TRBD1. Germline CDR1 and CDR2: SGHAT and FQDESV (reference sequence). Germline trimming cut 5 bases from V and 0 bases from J; bases unmatched to any gene: 5. This CDR3 is built from 15 residues. The CDR3, as DNA: TGTGCCAGCAGCCGTGGACAGGCTAGCACAGATACGCAGTATTTT. Translated, it gives CASSRGQASTDTQYF.